Below, 6 T cell receptor beta chains from the same sample are listed, as sequenced in a study of human T cells and chemical hapten exposure (dated by TCRdb to the early 2020s). Library preparation used RACE. Sequencing instrument: NextSeq 500. Using fastp trimming at Q25 and MiXCR clonotype assembly, TCRdb reanalyzed the public sequencing data and kept in-frame beta chains. Every CDR3 protein is listed once, alongside the most common genes and DNA of its rows. Here the sample has approximately 350,000 distinct CDR3 sequences; roughly 6.9% occur a single time. 7% to 10% of the sample lies in the top ten. The sample's time point, from its label and the paper: patch test 1, 2 weeks after DPC sensitization. The treatment or condition label for this specimen denotes: therapeutic diphenylcyclopropenone sensitization with weekly scalp DPC. The input for sequencing was whole blood, taken in connection with sensitization to the hapten diphenylcyclopropenone (DPC). These receptors all stem from a woman aged 18-30 years with alopecia areata. Some clones in this sample may be carry-over from other donors' samples.

The rearrangement joins TRBV7-9 to TRBJ1-5, with D possibly being TRBD1 (6 bases). The V end lost 3 bases, the J end lost 8 bases, and 14 bases lay between the germline ends. CDR3 length equals 14 residues. Germline-derived CDR1 and CDR2 are SEHNR and FQNEAQ (reference sequence). The CDR3: CASSFGQGRKPQHF. CDR3 DNA sequence: TGTGCCAGCAGCTTTGGTCAGGGGCGGAAGCCCCAGCATTTT.

At least ten counts were recorded for this clonotype. V usage is TRBV29-1 and J usage is TRBJ2-7; D uncertain. This CDR3 is built from 12 residues. V was cut by 1 base and J by 7 bases, with 11 bases left in between. In germline, CDR1 is SQVTM, CDR2 ANQGSEA. CDR3 residues: CSVEGPPEEQYF. In DNA form, the CDR3 reads TGCAGCGTTGAAGGGCCCCCGGAGGAGCAGTACTTC.

This clonotype occurred a few times. J is TRBJ2-2 and V is TRBV7-9; a possible D gene is TRBD2 (5 bases). Trimming took off 6 bases at V and 2 bases at J, with 22 bases between the two ends. In germline, CDR1 is SEHNR, CDR2 FQNEAQ (reference sequence). The CDR3 sequence is 18 residues long. CDR3 loop: CASRPSPDFSLNTGELFF. CDR3 DNA: TGTGCCAGCAGACCCTCACCGGACTTTTCCCTAAACACCGGGGAGCTGTTTTTT.

V and J are TRBV7-2 and TRBJ2-2; TRBD1 agrees at 10 bases. CDR3 length equals 15 residues. Germline trimming cut 5 bases from V and 2 bases from J; bases unmatched to any gene: 2. Germline V gene sequence: CDR1 SGHTA, CDR2 FQGNSA. The CDR3 loop reads CASSGTGVNTGELFF. The CDR3 DNA is TGTGCCAGCAGCGGGACAGGGGTCAACACCGGGGAGCTGTTTTTT.

This clonotype was counted at least ten times. The genes are TRBV3-1 and TRBJ2-1, with TRBD1 as a possible D gene (6 bases). V dropped 0 bases and J dropped 11 bases, with 14 bases sitting between them. This CDR3 region has 14 residues. Per germline, CDR1 LGHDT and CDR2 YNNKEL (reference sequence). CDR3 in amino acids: CASSQEIGRGKQFF. DNA for the CDR3: TGTGCCAGCAGCCAAGAGATCGGAAGGGGGAAGCAGTTCTTC.

The rearrangement uses TRBV29-1 and TRBJ2-3; D is ambiguous. The CDR3 runs to 12 residues. V shed 0 bases and J shed 4 bases, with 5 bases lying between them. Germline CDR1 reads SQVTM; CDR2 reads ANQGSEA. The DNA of the CDR3 is TGCAGCGTTGAAGAAGGACCAGATACGCAGTATTTT. This translates into CSVEEGPDTQYF.